This T cell receptor (beta chain) was profiled in a study of cytomegalovirus exposure and HLA in healthy donors. It was with 60 Vbeta and 13 Jbeta primers that the PCR ran. The table came from immunoSEQ multiplex PCR; TCRdb's copy has only in-frame clones and leaves some out. There are roughly 160,000 clones in the sample; around 80% occur only once, and 4% to 5% lies in the top ten. This clone occurred a few times. Trimming cost V 0 bases and J 4 bases; bases outside gene matches: 6. The CDR3 spans 15 residues. Germline V lookup: CDR1 SGHNT, CDR2 YYREEE (reference sequence). The chain recombines TRBV5-4 with TRBJ1-2, with 7 bases matching TRBD1. This clonotype was obtained from a man aged 25 to 40 in good health and CMV-seronegative. Source material: PBMCs. CDR3 sequence reads: CASSLERTGLYGYTF. The CDR3 nucleotides read TGTGCCAGCAGCTTGGAGAGGACAGGCCTCTATGGCTACACCTTC.